This entry is about one TCR beta chain. Its cognate antigen has yet to be identified. Base qualities are not recorded, but no much larger clone differs from it by a single base. The study deep-sequenced TCR repertoires of sorted CD4+ and CD8+ blood T cells from severe aplastic anemia patients and healthy subjects. Ficoll-Paque density gradient centrifugation was used to isolate peripheral blood mononuclear cells. Before DNA extraction, CD4+ and CD8+ T cells were sorted by FACS or by magnetic beads. This sample is drawn from a study of CD8+CD57+ T cells in acquired aplastic anemia (dated by TCRdb to 2016 to 2019). Study-wide context: DNA extracted from sorted CD4+ and CD8+ cells had a mean of approximately 3.5 ug, with a range of about 0.19 to 30 ug. An average of roughly 10 million reads for CD4+ cells and 11 million to 13 million reads for CD8+ cells was obtained from healthy donor samples.

What the authors observed across the whole study: About 29 CD8+ CDR3 sequences were found to be shared between patients and controls, but these sequences appeared to be highly expressed in patients and within the immunodominant clones of the patients. No significant difference in CD8+ Simpson's diversity was found between patients and healthy controls (P=0.060).

TCR beta VDJ combination and CDR3 sequence profiling used genomic DNA as the template. An Illumina HiSeq 2000 was used for TCR repertoire sequencing. On the study's bioinformatics: Repertoire assessment relied on Simpson's diversity index, CDR3 size and DJ length profiles, and TRBV/TRBJ rearrangement plots. The immunodominant clone was defined as the most abundant DNA sequence in deep sequencing data. CDR3 amino acid sequences were checked for sharing between subjects and were compared against published repertoires and the VDJdb database. TCRdb trimmed the raw reads at Q25, called clones with MiXCR and kept productive beta chains. For every CDR3 protein sequence, its rows merge into one entry that carries the most common genes and DNA. In this record, the V and J calls reflect TCRdb's handling and not the investigators' own analysis. The sample records 400,000 to 500,000 distinct CDR3 sequences, 55% to 70% of which are singletons. The top ten constitute approximately 3.8% of the sample.

This sequence originates from a human donor in good health, serving as a control. The material sequenced was sorted CD4+, CD8+, or CD8+CD57+ T cells (not recorded which) from PBMCs.

CDR3 protein: CASSLMGLMGASEQFF. The DNA sequence is as follows: TGTGCCAGCAGCTTAATGGGGCTGATGGGGGCATCTGAGCAGTTCTTC. The rearrangement joined TRBV7-9 to TRBJ2-1, with TRBD1 perhaps the D gene, on 6 matching bases. CDR1 SEHNR and CDR2 FQNEAQ are derived from the germline V gene (reference sequence). The CDR3 runs 16 amino acids, cysteine and phenylalanine included. Only the CDR3 DNA stays, 48 bases, in frame from base 1. V is reduced by 2 bases and J by 9 bases, leaving a spacing of 20 bases between them.